These 7 T cell receptor beta chains originate from one sample sequenced in a study of cytomegalovirus exposure and HLA in healthy donors. Amplification used 60 Vbeta primers and 13 Jbeta primers. This table comes from immunoSEQ multiplex PCR, and its TCRdb copy is limited to in-frame clones, with some not included. The sample consists of more than 70,000 clones, about 70% of them appearing once. What was sequenced was PBMCs. The receptors here all came from a middle-aged man in good health and CMV-seronegative.

V usage is TRBV11-2 and J usage is TRBJ2-7, with 10 bases identical to TRBD1. V trimming: 4 bases; J trimming: 0 bases; junction bases outside the gene matches: 3. The CDR3 consists of 15 residues. In germline, CDR1 is SGHAT, CDR2 FQNNGV. The CDR3 loop is CASSSGQGNSYEQYF. For the CDR3, the DNA is TGTGCCAGCAGCTCGGGACAGGGGAACTCCTACGAGCAGTACTTC.

This clone was observed a few times. This chain uses TRBV6-6 with TRBJ1-4; 7 bases map to TRBD1. The CDR3 length is 16 residues. The junction had 11 bases not matched to a gene; V was cut back by 2 bases and J by 8 bases. The V gene's germline CDR1 is MNHNY and CDR2 SVGAGI (reference sequence). In DNA form, the CDR3 reads TGTGCCAGCAGTTACGACCAGACAGGGCAGGGGGAAAAACTGTTTTTT. Translating it yields CASSYDQTGQGEKLFF.

The V gene is TRBV7-9, the J gene TRBJ2-7, with D possibly TRBD1 on 5 matching bases. Trimming removed 2 bases from V and 2 bases from J, with 16 bases in between. The germline V gene encodes CDR1 SEHNR and CDR2 FQNEAQ (reference sequence). The CDR3 length is 16 residues. CDR3 in DNA: TGTGCCAGCAGCTTAAGTCTGCAAGCGACAGCCTACGAGCAGTACTTC. It codes for CASSLSLQATAYEQYF. Together with reference TRBV7-9 and TRBJ2-7, the CDR3 gives the full variable domain: DTGVSQNPRHKITKRGQNVTFRCDPISEHNRLYWYRQTLGQGPEFLTYFQNEAQLEKSRLLSDRFSAERPKGSFSTLEIQRTEQGDSAMYLCASSLSLQATAYEQYFGPGTRLTVT.

V usage is TRBV9 and J usage is TRBJ1-2; 7 nucleotides align to TRBD1. With V trimmed by 4 bases and J by 1 base, 10 bases remained unmatched. Germline CDR1 is SGDLS and CDR2 is YYNGEE. The CDR3 has 16 residues. In nucleotides, the CDR3 is TGTGCCAGCAGCTTCAGGACTGACAGGGATAACTATGGCTACACCTTC. Translating it yields CASSFRTDRDNYGYTF.

The rearrangement links TRBV11-1 to TRBJ1-1; D is perhaps TRBD1 (6 bases). The CDR3 consists of 13 residues. Germline V gene data show CDR1 as SGHAT and CDR2 as FQDESV (reference sequence). V lost 1 base and J lost 8, with 11 bases in between. The CDR3 spells CASSLDRETEAFF. As DNA, the CDR3 is TGTGCCAGCAGCTTAGACAGGGAAACCGAAGCTTTCTTT.

The gene calls are TRBV6-4 and TRBJ1-2, with TRBD1 as a possible D gene (6 bases). In germline, CDR1 is MRHNA, CDR2 SNTAGT. The CDR3 totals 14 residues. The V and J ends lost 0 bases and 8 bases respectively, with 13 bases between them. The DNA for the CDR3 is TGTGCCAGCAGTGACTCGATGGGGGCGCGGGGCTACACCTTC. Translated: CASSDSMGARGYTF.

This clone came up once. The chain employs TRBV12-2 and TRBJ2-7; TRBD1 is the table's D call, not checked against the DNA. TRBV12-2 is a pseudogene segment. The CDR3 totals 16 residues. For the CDR3, the DNA is TGTGCAAGTCGCTTAAGGCAGGGCCACTCCTCCTACGAGCAGTACTTC. Amino acid sequence: CASRLRQGHSSYEQYF.